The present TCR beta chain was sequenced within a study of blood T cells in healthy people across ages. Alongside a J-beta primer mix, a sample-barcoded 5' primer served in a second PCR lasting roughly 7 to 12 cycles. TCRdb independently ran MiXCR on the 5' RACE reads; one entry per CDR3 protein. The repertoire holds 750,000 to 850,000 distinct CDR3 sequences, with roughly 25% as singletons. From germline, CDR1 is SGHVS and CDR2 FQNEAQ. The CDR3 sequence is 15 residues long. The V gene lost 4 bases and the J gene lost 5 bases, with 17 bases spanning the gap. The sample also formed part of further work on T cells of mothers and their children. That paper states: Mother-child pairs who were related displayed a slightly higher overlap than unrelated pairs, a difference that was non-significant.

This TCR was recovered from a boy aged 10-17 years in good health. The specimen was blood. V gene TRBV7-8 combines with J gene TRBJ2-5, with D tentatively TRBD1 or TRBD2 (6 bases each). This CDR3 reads CASSSLGQGGETQYF. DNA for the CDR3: TGTGCCAGCAGCTCCTTGGGACAAGGGGGGGAGACCCAGTACTTC. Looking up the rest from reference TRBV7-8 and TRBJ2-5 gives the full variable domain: GAGVSQSPRYKVAKRGQDVALRCDPISGHVSLFWYQQALGQGPEFLTYFQNEAQLDKSGLPSDRFFAERPEGSVSTLKIQRTQQEDSAVYLCASSSLGQGGETQYFGPGTRLLVL.